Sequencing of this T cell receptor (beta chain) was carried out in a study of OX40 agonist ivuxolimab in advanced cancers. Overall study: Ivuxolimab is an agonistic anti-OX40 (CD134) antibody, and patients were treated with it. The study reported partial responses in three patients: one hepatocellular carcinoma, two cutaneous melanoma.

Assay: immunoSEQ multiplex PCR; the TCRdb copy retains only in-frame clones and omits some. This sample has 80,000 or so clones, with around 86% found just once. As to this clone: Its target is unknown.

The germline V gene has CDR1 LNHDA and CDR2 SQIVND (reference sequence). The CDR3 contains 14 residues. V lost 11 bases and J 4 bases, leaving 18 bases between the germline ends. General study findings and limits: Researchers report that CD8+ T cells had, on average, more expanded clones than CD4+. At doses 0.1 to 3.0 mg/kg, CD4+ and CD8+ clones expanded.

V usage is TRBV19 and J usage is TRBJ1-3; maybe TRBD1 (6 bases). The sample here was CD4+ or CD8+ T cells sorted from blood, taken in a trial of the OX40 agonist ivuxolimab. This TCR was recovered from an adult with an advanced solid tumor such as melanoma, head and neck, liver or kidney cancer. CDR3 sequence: CAVRGRGEGNTIYF. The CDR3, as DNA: TGTGCCGTGAGAGGCAGGGGCGAAGGAAACACCATATATTTT.